The clone carrying this T cell receptor (beta chain) was recorded a few times. Antigen unknown. The study made its TCR cDNA through 5'RACE template switching. That step introduced a universal primer site along with UMIs. In TCRdb, the 5' RACE reads were re-called with MiXCR into one record per CDR3 protein. The sample includes about 300,000 distinct CDR3 sequences, approximately 3.9% of them seen just once. These data come from a study of T cells after yellow fever vaccination. The wider study: Researchers used SMART-Seq v4 Ultra Low Input to prepare fractions that had low cell numbers.

Study findings and constraints: Abundant bulk-derived clonotypes could contaminate FACS-sorted repertoires. The study re-detected most primary-vaccination clones after the booster (nearly 97% CD4, roughly 90% CD8).

The receptor's source is a man aged 18 to 35 who received the YFV17D yellow fever vaccine. Sequenced here: PBMCs, sampled 5 days after the yellow fever booster vaccination.

The DNA for the CDR3 is TGTGCCAGCAGTTACTCGAGCGGGACCGCTACAGATACGCAGTATTTT. Amino acid sequence: CASSYSSGTATDTQYF. The V gene is TRBV6-5, the J gene TRBJ2-3; 7 bases match TRBD2. J was trimmed by 3 bases and V by 0 bases; bases with no gene match: 6. The CDR3 is 16 residues long. The V gene's germline CDR1 is MNHEY and CDR2 SVGAGI.